Presented here are 10 T cell receptor beta chains from one specimen sequenced in a study of T-cell reconstitution after alpha-beta-depleted transplantation in children. A TCRbeta library incorporating unique molecular identifiers was prepared. TCRdb itself ran the PCR reads through MiXCR, one entry per CDR3 protein. Of 220,000 or so distinct CDR3 sequences listed, roughly 7.7% are singletons. Material: PBMCs, mostly from graft donor cells, obtained 180 days after TCRalphabeta/CD19-depleted stem cell transplant. These receptors were collected from a male patient younger than 18 who had a stem cell transplant for acute lymphoblastic leukemia, so the T cells may come from the graft donor.

This clonotype was seen repeatedly, ten times or more. The genes are TRBV11-2 and TRBJ1-2; 7 positions match TRBD1. CDR3 size: 17 residues. The germline gives CDR1 SGHAT, CDR2 FQNNGV. The trim removed 2 bases at V and 3 bases at J, leaving 12 bases unmatched. CDR3: CASSLRNHRGRDYGYTF. Here the CDR3 DNA reads TGTGCCAGCAGCTTAAGGAACCACAGGGGTAGGGACTATGGCTACACCTTC.

This clonotype was counted ten times or more. The chain is built from TRBV29-1 and TRBJ1-4; D is ambiguous. In germline, CDR1 is SQVTM, CDR2 ANQGSEA. V dropped 3 bases and J dropped 3 bases, with 11 bases sitting between them. CDR3 length: 14 amino acids. The CDR3 DNA reads as TGCAGCGTTGATGTCGGAGCCTCTAATGAAAAACTGTTTTTT. Amino acids: CSVDVGASNEKLFF.

This clonotype was seen repeatedly, ten times or more. The V gene is TRBV12-3 or TRBV12-4, the J gene TRBJ1-5; maybe TRBD1 (6 bases). The CDR3 is 15 residues long. Trimming shortened V by 6 bases and J by 5 bases, and 17 bases separated the two germline ends. In nucleotides, the CDR3 is TGTGCCAGCAGCCTATACAGGGACCGAGATCAGCCCCAGCATTTT. Translated, it gives CASSLYRDRDQPQHF.

This clonotype was counted ten times or more. The chain joins TRBV3-1 to TRBJ2-2; 8 bases match TRBD2. The CDR3 spans 15 residues. Germline-derived CDR1 and CDR2 are LGHDT and YNNKEL (reference sequence). V gave up 4 bases and J gave up 6 bases; unmatched junction bases: 7. The CDR3 loop is CASSRIGTRPGELFF. CDR3 bases: TGTGCCAGCAGCCGCATCGGGACTAGACCCGGGGAGCTGTTTTTT.

This clonotype was counted many times. The chain couples TRBV4-3 to TRBJ1-4; a weak D match, TRBD1 (6 bases). The CDR3 consists of 16 residues. Trimming left V 4 bases short and J 8 bases short, with 20 bases between. The germline V gene has CDR1 LGHNA and CDR2 YSLEER. This CDR3 reads CASSPRDTREGEKLFF. CDR3 coding DNA: TGCGCCAGCAGCCCGCGGGACACCCGGGAGGGCGAAAAACTGTTTTTT.

This clonotype was observed many times. CDR3 bases: TGTGCCAGCAGCTGGCTAGCGGGAGGGGAGGGCAATGAGCAGTTCTTC. Translated: CASSWLAGGEGNEQFF. The V and J genes are TRBV7-3 and TRBJ2-1, with 12 bases lining up with TRBD2. From germline, CDR1 is SGHTA and CDR2 FQGTGA. J lost 6 bases, V lost 4 bases, and 7 bases had no gene match. The CDR3 extends over 16 amino acids.

Many counts were recorded for this clonotype. The chain couples TRBV24-1 to TRBJ2-3, with D perhaps TRBD1 (5 bases). V was shortened by 7 bases and J by 3 bases, with 7 bases between the two germline ends. Germline assignment: CDR1 KGHDR and CDR2 SFDVKD. The CDR3 is 12 amino acids. This CDR3 is CATRTDTDTQYF. CDR3 in DNA: TGTGCCACCAGGACAGATACAGATACGCAGTATTTT.

This clonotype was recorded many times. The J gene is TRBJ2-1, the V gene TRBV5-1; D gene ambiguous. The CDR3 runs to 13 residues. From germline, CDR1 is SGHRS and CDR2 YFSETQ. V dropped 0 bases and J dropped 5 bases, with 6 bases sitting between them. The DNA for the CDR3 is TGCGCCAGCAGCTTGGTTGCAAACAATGAGCAGTTCTTC. Translated, it gives CASSLVANNEQFF.

The genes are TRBV6-2 or TRBV6-3 and TRBJ2-1, with D unresolved. The germline V gene encodes CDR1 MNHEY and CDR2 SVGEGT. The CDR3 is 15 amino acids. Trimming took off 5 bases at V and 1 base at J, with 12 bases between the two ends. CDR3 loop: CASSGVILSYNEQFF. As DNA, the CDR3 is TGTGCCAGCAGTGGGGTCATCCTTTCCTACAATGAGCAGTTCTTC.

V is TRBV12-3 or TRBV12-4 and J is TRBJ2-6, with D unresolved. Trimming removed 5 bases from V and 4 bases from J, with 6 bases in between. This CDR3 is built from 13 residues. CDR3 in amino acids: CASSNTGANVLTF. CDR3 sequence (DNA): TGTGCCAGCAGTAACACAGGGGCCAACGTCCTGACTTTC.